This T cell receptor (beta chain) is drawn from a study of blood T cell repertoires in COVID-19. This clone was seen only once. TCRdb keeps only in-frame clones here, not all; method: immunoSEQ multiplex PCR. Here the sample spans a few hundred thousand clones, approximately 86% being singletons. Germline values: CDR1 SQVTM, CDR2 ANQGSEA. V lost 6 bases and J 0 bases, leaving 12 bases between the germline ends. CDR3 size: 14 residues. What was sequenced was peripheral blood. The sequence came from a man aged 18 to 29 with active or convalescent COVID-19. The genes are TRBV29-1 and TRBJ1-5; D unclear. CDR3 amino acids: CSVAEDYSNQPQHF. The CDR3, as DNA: TGCAGCGTGGCAGAGGACTATAGCAATCAGCCCCAGCATTTT.